These T cell receptor beta chains were read from a single sample in a study of siplizumab effects on memory and regulatory T cells. Method: immunoSEQ multiplex PCR; TCRdb's copy keeps in-frame clones and lacks some. The profile shows roughly 100,000 clones, approximately 94% of them singletons. The material sequenced was CD4+ T cells sorted from blood. The receptors were gathered from a human donor in good health. Both conserved end residues are part of each CDR3. Only some rows state a clone size, as once, few, many or a class for expanded clones.

-	TRBV5-1	TRBJ2-3	CASSSTSGSADTQYF
-	TRBV5-4	TRBJ2-5	CASSTSPQETQYF
-	TRBV11-3	TRBJ2-1	CASSSGQSSYNEQFF
-	TRBV5-1	TRBJ1-1	CASSAGLTNTEAFF
-	TRBV18	TRBJ1-1	CASSSSAGNEAFF
-	TRBV5-1	TRBJ1-1	CASSLRGGTEAFF
-	TRBV2	TRBJ2-7	CASTLERGVKGYEQYF
-	TRBV7-3	TRBJ2-1	CASSPHGTSGSRSYNEQFF
-	TRBV11-2	TRBJ2-7	CASSLDSYEQYF
-	TRBV11-3	TRBJ2-3	CASSLDSRRGTDTQYF
-	TRBV5-1	TRBJ2-7	CASSLDREGGEQYF
-	TRBV11-2	TRBJ1-2	CASSSFVLGSYTF
-	TRBV7-9	TRBJ1-1	CASSTRAGPNTEAFF
-	TRBV5-1	TRBJ2-2	CASSLSIAMNTGELFF
-	TRBV6-4	TRBJ2-3	CASSVGGREDTQYF
-	TRBV7-2	TRBJ2-3	CASSLTGGRTDTQYF
few	TRBV7-8	TRBJ1-5	CASSLSRSNSNQPQHF
few	TRBV7-9	TRBJ2-1	CASSRIREGIEQFF
-	TRBV11-2	TRBJ1-3	CASSLVVTGSGNTIYF
-	TRBV6-5	TRBJ1-2	CASSNPRGANYGYTF
-	TRBV2	TRBJ1-5	CASRQGGGNQPQHF
-	TRBV7-9	TRBJ1-2	CASSPHARRDGYTF
once	TRBV7-9	TRBJ1-3	CASSQDRGGNTIYF
-	TRBV21-1	TRBJ2-5	CASSKVRAATQETQYF
-	TRBV7-9	TRBJ1-5	CASSRTDSNQPQHF
-	TRBV6-5	TRBJ2-7	CASSYSMTPWEQYF
-	TRBV30	TRBJ2-7	CAWSDGLAGIPYEQYF
-	TRBV11-3	TRBJ2-3	CASSPVSGPHTDTQYF
-	TRBV29-1	TRBJ2-1	CSVARTSGGYNEQFF
once	TRBV7-9	TRBJ1-1	CASSSRTVPIEAFF
-	TRBV6-5	TRBJ1-2	CASSWRGAVGYTF